This record covers a single TCR beta chain. This clonotype appeared many times. This clone's antigen is unknown. No qualities accompany the bases; no much larger clone lies one base away. Library generation was performed with 5' RACE. The instrument was an Illumina HiSeq 2500. A second roughly 6 to 12 cycle PCR used a sample-barcoded 5' primer and a J-beta primer mix. A template-switch 5' adaptor carrying 12 random nucleotides introduced a unique molecular identifier onto each TCR beta cDNA molecule. At least 2.5 million CDR3-containing paired-end reads were obtained from each sample. First-strand cDNA synthesis was performed from all RNA using the Mint cDNA synthesis kit, with priming by a TRBC-specific oligonucleotide. Following uracil-DNA glycosylase treatment, all cDNA underwent a first 18-cycle PCR with the universal primers M1SS and BC2_uni_R. Concerning the study's data processing: For normalization, 1 million high-quality reads, each with a distinct molecular identifier, were randomly selected from each sample. Instead of being binned into consensus sequences, reads that shared molecular identifiers were thrown out. MiTCR, set to a Q25 quality threshold and the strictest error-elimination algorithm, was used for CDR3 identification, clonotype clustering and error correction. A nonparametric unseen species model with Euler transformation was used to estimate lower-bound total TCR beta diversity. TCRdb reran the public reads through fastp at Q25 and MiXCR, keeping productive beta chains. All rows with the same CDR3 protein become a single entry with the most common DNA and genes. TCRdb's processing, not the study's, gives the V and J calls here. For this sample the table gives 750,000 to 850,000 distinct CDR3 sequences, of which more than 20% were detected only once. More than 3% of the sample rests with the top ten.

The data stem from a study of blood T cells in healthy people across ages (dated by TCRdb to between 2014 and 2016). For the study in its entirety: In model experiments, roughly one uniquely barcoded TCR beta cDNA molecule per two T cells was captured by template switching. The donors were split into four age groups: young (average roughly 15 years), middle-aged (39), aged (over 55) and long-lived (approximately 80). The study analyzed two additional independent replicas of 1 million unique cDNA reads from the same blood draw for two donors, one aged 18 to 30 and one aged 80 or older. Using deep sequencing normalized with unique cDNA molecular identifiers, the study measured how TCR beta repertoire diversity changes with age.

Via the germline V gene, CDR1 is MGHRA and CDR2 YSYEKL. The junction carries 6 bases between V and J, which are trimmed by 6 bases and 1 base respectively. The CDR3, from cysteine to phenylalanine, totals 13 residues. The CDR3 DNA has 39 bases and is translated from base 1. Broader findings and caveats from the paper: There was a strong correlation between observed TCR beta diversity and the percentage of naive T cells measured by flow cytometry. The long-lived group showed more naive CD4+ T cells, fewer expanded clones and increased TCR diversity than the aged group, suggesting age selection. Observed TCR beta diversity per million T cells fell roughly linearly with age, and a significant reduction was already apparent by age around 39. Because donor CMV infection status was unknown, age-related changes in expanded clonotypes were potentially confounded. Estimates of total diversity from one million sequenced T cells were regarded as lower bounds and underestimates. Bulk unsorted PBMC profiling prevented conclusive comparison of naive and antigen-experienced compartments.

Donors were 39 systemically healthy Caucasian individuals from Russia aged roughly 6 to 100 years. Around 9.7 milliliters of peripheral blood were collected from each donor into EDTA-treated Vacutainer tubes. Ficoll-Paque density-gradient centrifugation was used to isolate PBMCs, with at least 6.5 million per sample. Total RNA was extracted from PBMCs with Trizol reagent, with at least 6 micrograms obtained per sample. For every donor, flow cytometry on a PBMC aliquot measured the percentage of naive CD45RAhigh/CD27high T cells. This sample also appeared in a second study, on T cells of mothers and their children. As that second study puts it: The donors were nine systemically healthy Caucasian individuals, made up of three mothers and their six children. cDNA synthesis consumed the entire amount of extracted RNA, loaded at approximately 1.6 ug RNA in each 15 ul reaction. In the second PCR, the M1S primer added sample barcodes and 2-4 random nucleotides. Each mother yielded over 8.5 million TCR beta CDR3 reads and each child 2.5 million to 3.5 million reads. Thymic selection shapes the output of TCR recombination in a similar way in related and unrelated pairs, and inherited differences have a minor effect. Normalized repertoire overlap was always slightly but never significantly higher in related than unrelated mother-child pairs. No persistent microchimeric T cell clones were detected, at a sensitivity of around 97 clones per million clonotypes. Deep NGS was used in the study to compare the TCR beta repertoires of mothers and children and to look for features that separate related mother-child pairs from unrelated individuals. On average, the children were about 12 +/- 4 years old, while the mothers were around 42 +/- 4 years old. After adapter ligation was performed with NEBNext reagents, the libraries were sequenced on an Illumina HiSeq 2000 with 100+100 nt paired-end reads. To prevent cross-contamination, the mother and child libraries were prepared one month apart and sequenced in separate runs. Each donor had between roughly 450,000 and 2,100,000 distinct TCR beta clonotypes identified. Naive TCR beta clonotypes were estimated from low-frequency clonotypes matched to each donor's FACS-determined naive share, without sorting.

This sequence originates from a boy younger than 18 in good health. Sequences were obtained from blood. The V and J genes are TRBV4-1 and TRBJ2-2, with the D gene uncertain. The DNA is TGCGCCAGCAGTCCGGGGAACACCGGGGAGCTGTTTTTT. It codes for CASSPGNTGELFF.